The 6 T cell receptor beta chains in this list originate from one sample, sequenced in a study of blood T cell repertoires in COVID-19 (TCRdb year 2020). Receptor amplification or capture employed the immunoSEQ multiplex PCR assay. In its TCRdb copy, this immuneACCESS table keeps in-frame sequences only and misses some clones. Where compared with another copy, unresolved V genes explain less than half of these, and the others have no known cause. Counted in this sample were approximately 220,000 clones; roughly nine tenths of them appeared once. The ten largest clones add up to 2% to 2.5% of the sample. The specimen was peripheral blood. These receptors all stem from a woman aged 50 to 60 with acute or convalescent COVID-19.

The V call is TRBV19, the J call TRBJ1-2; no definite D call. Per the germline V gene, CDR1 is LNHDA and CDR2 is SQIVND (reference sequence). The CDR3 is made up of 17 amino acids. The V gene lost 8 bases and the J gene lost 1 base, with 23 bases spanning the gap. This CDR3 reads CASSSRRQPILNYGYTF. CDR3 in DNA: TGTGCCAGTTCCTCCAGGAGGCAACCCATTCTTAACTATGGCTACACCTTC.

This clone appeared a few times. The V and J genes are TRBV5-5 and TRBJ2-1; D uncertain. CDR3 length: 12 residues. Germline values: CDR1 SGHKS, CDR2 YYEKEE (reference sequence). Trimming took 2 bases from V and 5 from J, leaving 5 bases between them. The DNA of the CDR3 is TGTGCCAGCAGCTTTACAGACAATGAGCAGTTCTTC. Its translation is CASSFTDNEQFF.

The CDR3 region is CASSQRGWTGEKLFF. The CDR3 nucleotides are TGTGCCAGCAGCCAAAGAGGTTGGACGGGGGAAAAACTGTTTTTT. The gene calls are TRBV25-1 and TRBJ1-4; D remains unclear. Trimming stripped 6 bases from V and 8 bases from J, with 19 bases between. CDR3 length equals 15 residues. Germline V lookup: CDR1 MGHDK, CDR2 SYGVNS.

This clone was observed many times. V gene TRBV13 combines with J gene TRBJ1-6; D possibly corresponds to TRBD1 (6 bases). Germline CDR1 and CDR2: PRHDT and FYEKMQ (reference sequence). This CDR3 is built from 15 residues. The V end was cut by 0 bases, the J end by 4 bases, with 7 bases between. The CDR3 nucleotides are TGTGCCAGCAGCTTAGGCCAGGGGTATAATTCACCCCTCCACTTT. Its protein is CASSLGQGYNSPLHF.

This clone was recorded once. The genes are TRBV3-1 (or the pseudogene TRBV3-2) and TRBJ1-5, with a possible D match to TRBD1 (6 bases). Trimming took 0 bases from V and 3 from J, leaving 6 bases between them. This CDR3 comprises 14 residues. Per germline, CDR1 LGHDT and CDR2 YNNKEL (reference sequence). In DNA form, the CDR3 reads TGTGCCAGCAGCCAAGAGGGGGCCAATCAGCCCCAGCATTTT. Encoded protein: CASSQEGANQPQHF.

The chain carries TRBV5-6 and TRBJ1-4; 7 bases align to TRBD1. With 0 bases clipped from V and 7 bases from J, the junction kept 9 bases outside the gene matches. Looked up from germline, CDR1 is SGHDT and CDR2 is YYEEEE. CDR3 length: 16 amino acids. In DNA form, the CDR3 reads TGTGCCAGCAGCTTGGGCCAGGGGGTGAGGAGTGAAAAACTGTTTTTT. This translates into CASSLGQGVRSEKLFF.